This entry describes one T cell receptor beta chain. Its antigen is as yet unknown. Germline V gene sequence: CDR1 SEHNR, CDR2 FQNEAQ (reference sequence). This CDR3 has 14 amino acids. Trimming cost V 1 base and J 5 bases, with 11 bases left between them. These data belong to a study of T cells after yellow fever vaccination. Background on the study: It was SMART-Seq v4 Ultra Low Input that prepared the fractions with low cell numbers.

Study-level results: Bulk-population clonotypes that are abundant could appear as contaminants in FACS-sorted repertoires.

The TCR cDNA carried a universal primer site and UMIs from 5'RACE template switching. Each CDR3 protein gets one entry after TCRdb re-called the 5' RACE reads with MiXCR. The table includes more than 350,000 distinct CDR3 sequences, more than 9% detected once. The sample consisted of PBMCs, taken on the day of the first yellow fever vaccination. The gene calls are TRBV7-9 and TRBJ1-2; no firm D call. This receptor was obtained from a young man who received the YFV17D yellow fever vaccine. The CDR3 nucleotides read TGTGCCAGCAGCTTAGAAGGCTGGCAGTATGGCTACACCTTC. Protein product: CASSLEGWQYGYTF.